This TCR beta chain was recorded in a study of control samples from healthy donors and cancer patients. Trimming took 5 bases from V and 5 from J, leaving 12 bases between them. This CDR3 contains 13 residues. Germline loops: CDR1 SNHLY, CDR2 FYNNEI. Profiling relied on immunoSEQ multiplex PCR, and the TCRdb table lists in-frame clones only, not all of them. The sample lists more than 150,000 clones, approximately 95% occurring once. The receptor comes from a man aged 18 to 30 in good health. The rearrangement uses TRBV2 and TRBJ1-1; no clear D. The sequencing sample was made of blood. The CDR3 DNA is TGTGCCAGCAGTTGGAGATTGGGGACTGAAGCTTTCTTT. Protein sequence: CASSWRLGTEAFF. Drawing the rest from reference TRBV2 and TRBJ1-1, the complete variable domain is EPEVTQTPSHQVTQMGQEVILRCVPISNHLYFYWYRQILGQKVEFLVSFYNNEISEKSEIFDDQFSVERPDGSNFTLKIRSTKLEDSAMYFCASSWRLGTEAFFGQGTRLTVV.